The 4 T cell receptor beta chains below all came from one sample that was sequenced in a study of glioma-infiltrating T cells after dendritic cell vaccination. The sample's time point: after dendritic cell vaccination, including at tumor progression/relapse. The method was immunoSEQ multiplex PCR; TCRdb's version includes in-frame clones alone and lacks a portion of them. The table has roughly 85,000 clones, 85% seen once. The sequencing used blood, collected after dendritic cell vaccination. These receptors were taken from a human donor with glioblastoma.

The chain carries TRBV5-4 and TRBJ1-2; 10 positions agree with TRBD1. With V trimmed by 4 bases and J by 3 bases, 6 bases remained unmatched. Per germline, CDR1 SGHNT and CDR2 YYREEE (reference sequence). The CDR3 sequence is 15 residues long. CDR3 loop: CASSAVGTGDYGYTF. CDR3 DNA sequence: TGTGCCAGCAGCGCAGTCGGGACAGGGGACTATGGCTACACCTTC.

The J gene is TRBJ2-7, the V gene TRBV28, with TRBD1 matching over 7 bases. The CDR3 has 13 residues. J lost 4 bases, V lost 10 bases, and 10 bases had no gene match. Germline values: CDR1 MDHEN, CDR2 SYDVKM. The CDR3 is CATIDRARYEQYF. The CDR3 DNA reads TGTGCCACCATAGACAGGGCACGGTACGAGCAGTACTTC.

The rearrangement joins TRBV5-4 to TRBJ1-6; 8 bases fit TRBD1. CDR1 SGHNT and CDR2 YYREEE come from the germline V gene (reference sequence). V was pared by 4 bases and J by 8 bases, with 14 bases of the junction left unmatched. The CDR3 consists of 17 residues. CDR3 sequence (DNA): TGTGCCAGCAGCGCCGGCCAGGGGGCGGCAGTATATTCACCCCTCCACTTT. Translation gives CASSAGQGAAVYSPLHF.

The chain recombines TRBV5-5 with TRBJ1-2; the match to TRBD1 covers 9 bases. This CDR3 is 17 amino acids long. J gave up 2 bases and V 4 bases, and 12 bases lay outside the gene matches. Germline V CDR1 and CDR2: SGHKS, YYEKEE (reference sequence). CDR3 in DNA: TGTGCCAGCAGCCCGGGGGGTTCGGGACAGGGAAACTATGGCTACACCTTC. Its protein product is CASSPGGSGQGNYGYTF.